This TCR beta chain appears in the sequencing data of a study of T cell repertoires in cytomegalovirus infection. Study-wide context: Both CMV infection and a matching HLA type were indicated by public TCR beta signatures.

Germline assignment: CDR1 ENHRY and CDR2 SYGVKD. The CDR3 has 11 amino acids. Deletions cut 3 bases from V and 9 bases from J, with 6 bases between. This clonotype was picked up one time. Its antigen is currently unknown. TCRdb ran MiXCR on the reads and lists one entry per CDR3 protein. This sample has about 35,000 distinct CDR3 sequences, with roughly 49% found just once. Study-level points and caveats: HLA-C-restricted CMV-specific TCR beta clonotypes were dominant in the ex vivo response. The cumulative frequency of public TCR beta families identified carriers of CMV plus the relevant HLA.

The source of this sequence is a human donor in good health (CMV status not recorded). Some clones in this sample may be carry-over from other donors' samples. Here the sequenced sample was CD8+ T cells from cultured PBMCs, taken from culture after CMV antigen stimulation. V is TRBV10-3 and J is TRBJ2-1; no reliable D call. The CDR3 loop reads CAISEYPEQFF. CDR3 sequence (DNA): TGTGCCATCAGTGAATACCCTGAGCAGTTCTTC.